One and the same sample provided the 10 T cell receptor beta chains below, sequenced in a study of spatial heterogeneity in lung cancer. Time point: blood at routine non-recurrence follow-up after resection. TCRdb reprocessed the 5' RACE reads via MiXCR and lists one record per CDR3 protein. The sample has roughly 120,000 distinct CDR3 sequences, less than 14% seen once. The specimen comprised PBMCs, sampled at follow-up. These receptors were collected from a female donor with early-stage non-small cell lung cancer.

The chain carries TRBV18 and TRBJ1-2; 7 bases map to TRBD1. The CDR3 extends over 17 amino acids. Germline V gene sequence: CDR1 KGHSH, CDR2 LQKENI. Trimming at V came to 6 bases and at J to 10 bases, leaving 23 bases not matched to a gene. The CDR3 bases are TGTGCCAGCTCTCCGAGGAGTCCGCCCAGGGACAGCCTCGTCTACACCTTC. Its protein is CASSPRSPPRDSLVYTF. Complete variable domain (other parts from reference TRBV18 and TRBJ1-2): NAGVMQNPRHLVRRRGQEARLRCSPMKGHSHVYWYRQLPEEGLKFMVYLQKENIIDESGMPKERFSAEFPKEGPSILRIQQVVRGDSAAYFCASSPRSPPRDSLVYTFGSGTRLTVV.

This clonotype showed up just a few times. CDR3 DNA: TGTGCCAGTAGTCCTGCGGGAACCTACTCTGGGGCCAACGTCCTGACTTTC. Amino acid sequence: CASSPAGTYSGANVLTF. The V gene is TRBV19, the J gene TRBJ2-6; possibly TRBD2 for D (6 bases). Germline lookup yields CDR1 LNHDA and CDR2 SQIVND (reference sequence). CDR3 length: 17 residues. The V and J ends lost 5 bases and 0 bases respectively, with 14 bases between them. The full variable domain, rest sourced from reference TRBV19 and TRBJ2-6, is DGGITQSPKYLFRKEGQNVTLSCEQNLNHDAMYWYRQDPGQGLRLIYYSQIVNDFQKGDIAEGYSVSREKKESFPLTVTSAQKNPTAFYLCASSPAGTYSGANVLTFGAGSRLTVL.

This clonotype was seen repeatedly, ten times or more. In DNA form, the CDR3 reads TGTGCCAGCCGGGACAGGGGTTCCCTTAATGAAAAACTGTTTTTT. This codes for CASRDRGSLNEKLFF. This sequence joins TRBV7-6 and TRBJ1-4; 10 positions match TRBD1. Trimming removed 8 bases from V and 4 bases from J; junction bases left unmatched: 7. The germline gives CDR1 SGHVS, CDR2 FNYEAQ. The CDR3 covers 15 residues.

This clonotype showed up just a few times. This chain joins TRBV10-3 and TRBJ2-1; 9 nucleotides align to TRBD2. The J segment lost 6 bases and the V segment lost 3 bases, leaving 6 bases of the junction unmatched. This CDR3 has 15 amino acids. Germline CDR1 is ENHRY and CDR2 is SYGVKD. CDR3 amino acids: CAISESGGRANEQFF. CDR3 nucleotide sequence: TGTGCCATCAGTGAATCTGGCGGGAGGGCCAATGAGCAGTTCTTC.

This clonotype was counted many times. The chain links TRBV6-1 to TRBJ2-3; unclear D gene. CDR3 size: 13 residues. Germline-derived CDR1 and CDR2 are MNHNS and SASEGT. V dropped 6 bases and J dropped 3 bases, with 10 bases sitting between them. CDR3 in DNA: TGTGCCAGCAGGCCGTCGAAAACAGATACGCAGTATTTT. It translates to CASRPSKTDTQYF.

This clonotype has at least ten counts. The chain recombines TRBV6-2 or TRBV6-3 with TRBJ2-5; no definite D call. Germline CDR1 is MNHEY and CDR2 is SVGEGT. CDR3 length: 14 residues. Trimming took off 6 bases at V and 2 bases at J, with 13 bases between the two ends. For the CDR3, the DNA is TGTGCCAGCAGGACATCCGGTGGGCAAGAGACCCAGTACTTC. This sequence encodes CASRTSGGQETQYF.

As regards this clonotype: Possible read error: a much larger clone is one base away. The chain is built from TRBV13 and TRBJ1-6, with 7 positions matching TRBD1. CDR1 is PRHDT and CDR2 is FYEKMQ in the germline V gene (reference sequence). This CDR3 is 14 amino acids long. This CDR3 reads CASSSGTAYSSLHF. CDR3 DNA sequence: TGTGCCAGCAGCTCAGGGACAGCTTATTCATCCCTCCACTTT.

The table lists this clonotype with a few counts. The rearrangement links TRBV2 to TRBJ1-4; weak D call: TRBD1 (5 bases). This CDR3 region has 14 residues. The germline V gene has CDR1 SNHLY and CDR2 FYNNEI. V lost 6 bases to trimming and J lost 8 bases, with 16 bases between them. As DNA, the CDR3 is TGTGCCAGCAGCCCGGGACGGAGGGGAGAAAAACTGTTTTTT. This codes for CASSPGRRGEKLFF.

There are a few counts of this clonotype. V gene TRBV5-5 combines with J gene TRBJ1-4; 8 bases match TRBD1. The CDR3 has 15 amino acids. The germline CDR1 and CDR2 sequences are SGHKS and YYEKEE (reference sequence). With V trimmed by 4 bases and J by 8 bases, 10 bases remained unmatched. CDR3 nucleotides: TGTGCCAGCAGCGTTGCCGGGACAGGATTCGAAAAACTGTTTTTT. Its protein product is CASSVAGTGFEKLFF. Looking up the rest from reference TRBV5-5 and TRBJ1-4 gives the full variable domain: DAGVTQSPTHLIKTRGQQVTLRCSPISGHKSVSWYQQVLGQGPQFIFQYYEKEERGRGNFPDRFSARQFPNYSSELNVNALLLGDSALYLCASSVAGTGFEKLFFGSGTQLSVL.

This chain links TRBV3-1 with TRBJ1-1; D not certain. CDR1 and CDR2 from the germline V gene are LGHDT and YNNKEL (reference sequence). Trimming removed 0 bases at V and 1 base at J, with 9 bases between. The length of the CDR3 is 15 residues. The CDR3 sequence is CASSQDLLSNTEAFF. DNA for the CDR3: TGTGCCAGCAGCCAAGACTTACTTTCGAACACTGAAGCTTTCTTT.